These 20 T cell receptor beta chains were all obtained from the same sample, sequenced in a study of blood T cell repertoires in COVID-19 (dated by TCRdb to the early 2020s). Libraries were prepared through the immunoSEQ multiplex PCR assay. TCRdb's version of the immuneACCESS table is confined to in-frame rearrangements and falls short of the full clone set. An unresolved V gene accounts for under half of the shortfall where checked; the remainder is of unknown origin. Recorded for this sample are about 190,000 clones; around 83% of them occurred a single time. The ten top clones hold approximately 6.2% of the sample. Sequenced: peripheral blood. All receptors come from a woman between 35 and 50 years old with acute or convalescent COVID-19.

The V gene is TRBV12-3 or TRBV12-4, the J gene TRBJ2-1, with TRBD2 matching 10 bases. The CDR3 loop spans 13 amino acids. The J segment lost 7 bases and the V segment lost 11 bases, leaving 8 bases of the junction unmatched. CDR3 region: CALGLAGENEQFF. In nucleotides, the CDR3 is TGTGCCCTCGGGCTAGCGGGAGAAAATGAGCAGTTCTTC.

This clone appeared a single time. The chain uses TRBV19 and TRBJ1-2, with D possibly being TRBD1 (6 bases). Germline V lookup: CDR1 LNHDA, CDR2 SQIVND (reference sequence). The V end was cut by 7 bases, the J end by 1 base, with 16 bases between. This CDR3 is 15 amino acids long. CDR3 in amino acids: CASKGRGFGNYGYTF. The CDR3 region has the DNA TGTGCCAGTAAGGGCAGGGGATTTGGTAACTATGGCTACACCTTC. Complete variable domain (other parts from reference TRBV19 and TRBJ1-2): DGGITQSPKYLFRKEGQNVTLSCEQNLNHDAMYWYRQDPGQGLRLIYYSQIVNDFQKGDIAEGYSVSREKKESFPLTVTSAQKNPTAFYLCASKGRGFGNYGYTFGSGTRLTVV.

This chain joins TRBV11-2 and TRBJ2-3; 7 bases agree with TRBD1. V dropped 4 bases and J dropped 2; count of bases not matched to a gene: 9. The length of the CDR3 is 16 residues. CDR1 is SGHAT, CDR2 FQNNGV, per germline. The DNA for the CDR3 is TGTGCCAGCAGCTCTGGTCCCGGGACAGCCACAGATACGCAGTATTTT. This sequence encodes CASSSGPGTATDTQYF.

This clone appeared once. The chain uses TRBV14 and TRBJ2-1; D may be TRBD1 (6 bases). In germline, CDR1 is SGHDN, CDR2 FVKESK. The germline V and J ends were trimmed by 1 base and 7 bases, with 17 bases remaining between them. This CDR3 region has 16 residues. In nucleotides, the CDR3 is TGTGCCAGCAGCCAAGTACGGATCGTGGGGGCAAATGAGCAGTTCTTC. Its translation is CASSQVRIVGANEQFF.

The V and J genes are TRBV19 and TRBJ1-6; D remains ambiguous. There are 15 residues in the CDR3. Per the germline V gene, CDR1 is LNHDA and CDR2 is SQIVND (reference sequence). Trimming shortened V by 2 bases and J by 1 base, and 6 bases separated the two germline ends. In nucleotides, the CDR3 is TGTGCCAGTAGTATACCCGGGTCCTATAATTCACCCCTCCACTTT. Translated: CASSIPGSYNSPLHF.

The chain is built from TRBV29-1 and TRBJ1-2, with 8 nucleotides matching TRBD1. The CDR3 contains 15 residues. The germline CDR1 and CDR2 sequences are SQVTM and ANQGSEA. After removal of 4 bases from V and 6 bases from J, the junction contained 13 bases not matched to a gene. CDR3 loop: CSVGALPGQVNGYTF. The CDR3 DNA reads TGCAGCGTTGGGGCACTTCCGGGACAGGTCAATGGCTACACCTTC.

The CDR3 DNA reads TGTGCCAGTAGTATTGGGACAAGAGCCTACAATGAGCAGTTCTTC. Amino acids: CASSIGTRAYNEQFF. The chain employs TRBV19 and TRBJ2-1, with D tentatively TRBD1 (6 bases). The CDR3 is 15 amino acids. In germline, CDR1 is LNHDA, CDR2 SQIVND (reference sequence). V shed 3 bases and J shed 2 bases, with 11 bases lying between them.

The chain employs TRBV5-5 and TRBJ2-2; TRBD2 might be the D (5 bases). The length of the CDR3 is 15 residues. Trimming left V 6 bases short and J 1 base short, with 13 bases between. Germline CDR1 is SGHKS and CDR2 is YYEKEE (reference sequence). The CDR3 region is CASNAFEGNTGELFF. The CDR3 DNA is TGTGCCAGCAACGCCTTTGAGGGGAACACCGGGGAGCTGTTTTTT.

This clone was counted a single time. CDR3 loop: CASRGPDTQYF. The CDR3 DNA reads TGTGCCAGCCGTGGGCCCGATACGCAGTATTTT. The genes are TRBV12-3 or TRBV12-4 and TRBJ2-3; no firm D call. The ends were cut back, 8 bases at V and 6 bases at J, with 9 bases in the middle. The CDR3 has 11 amino acids.

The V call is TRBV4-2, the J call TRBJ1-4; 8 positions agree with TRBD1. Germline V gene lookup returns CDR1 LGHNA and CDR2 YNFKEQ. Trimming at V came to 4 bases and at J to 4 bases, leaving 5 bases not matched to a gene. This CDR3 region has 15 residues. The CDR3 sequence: CASSLRGQSNEKLFF. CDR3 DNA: TGTGCCAGCAGCCTCAGGGGGCAGAGTAATGAAAAACTGTTTTTT.

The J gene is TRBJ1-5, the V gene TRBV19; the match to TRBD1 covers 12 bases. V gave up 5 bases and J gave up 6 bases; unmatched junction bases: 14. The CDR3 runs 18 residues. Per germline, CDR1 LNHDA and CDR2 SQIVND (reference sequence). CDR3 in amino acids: CASSPTGTGGPVAQPQHF. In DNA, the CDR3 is TGTGCCAGTAGTCCAACCGGGACAGGGGGCCCTGTGGCTCAGCCCCAGCATTTT.

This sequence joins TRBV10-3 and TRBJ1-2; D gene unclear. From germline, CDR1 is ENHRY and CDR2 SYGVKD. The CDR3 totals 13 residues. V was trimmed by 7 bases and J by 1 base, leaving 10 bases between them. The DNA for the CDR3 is TGTGCCATCACCGCAGTAAATAACTATGGCTACACCTTC. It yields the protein CAITAVNNYGYTF.

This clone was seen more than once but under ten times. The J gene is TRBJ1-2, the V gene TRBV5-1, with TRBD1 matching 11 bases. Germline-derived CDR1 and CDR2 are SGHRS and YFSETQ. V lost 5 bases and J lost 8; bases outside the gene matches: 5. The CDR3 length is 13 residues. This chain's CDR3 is CASREGQGDGYTF. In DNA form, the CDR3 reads TGCGCCAGCAGAGAGGGACAGGGGGACGGCTACACCTTC. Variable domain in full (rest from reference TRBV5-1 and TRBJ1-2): KAGVTQTPRYLIKTRGQQVTLSCSPISGHRSVSWYQQTPGQGLQFLFEYFSETQRNKGNFPGRFSGRQFSNSRSEMNVSTLELGDSALYLCASREGQGDGYTFGSGTRLTVV.

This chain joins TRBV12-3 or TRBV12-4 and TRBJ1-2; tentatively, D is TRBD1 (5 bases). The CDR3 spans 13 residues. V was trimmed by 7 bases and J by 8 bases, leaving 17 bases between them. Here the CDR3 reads CASTRGGRGGYTF. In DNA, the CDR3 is TGTGCCAGCACCCGGGGAGGGAGGGGCGGCTACACCTTC.

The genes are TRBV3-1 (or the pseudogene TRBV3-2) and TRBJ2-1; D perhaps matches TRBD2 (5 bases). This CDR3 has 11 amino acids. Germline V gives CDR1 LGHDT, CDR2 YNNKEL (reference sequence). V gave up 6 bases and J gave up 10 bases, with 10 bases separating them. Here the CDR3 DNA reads TGTGCCAGCAGTCGGGGAGTAGAGCAGTTCTTC. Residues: CASSRGVEQFF.

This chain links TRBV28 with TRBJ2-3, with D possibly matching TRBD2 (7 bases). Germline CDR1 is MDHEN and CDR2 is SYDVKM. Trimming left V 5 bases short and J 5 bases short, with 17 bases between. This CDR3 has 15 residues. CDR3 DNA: TGTGCCAGCAGTCCCGTGGGGGGGGCGGAAGATACGCAGTATTTT. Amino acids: CASSPVGGAEDTQYF.

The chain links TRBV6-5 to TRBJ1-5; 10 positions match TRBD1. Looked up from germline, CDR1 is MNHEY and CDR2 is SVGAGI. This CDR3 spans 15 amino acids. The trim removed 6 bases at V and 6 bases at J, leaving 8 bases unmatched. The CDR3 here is CASSGTGAFSQPQHF. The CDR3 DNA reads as TGTGCCAGCAGCGGGACAGGGGCCTTTAGTCAGCCCCAGCATTTT.

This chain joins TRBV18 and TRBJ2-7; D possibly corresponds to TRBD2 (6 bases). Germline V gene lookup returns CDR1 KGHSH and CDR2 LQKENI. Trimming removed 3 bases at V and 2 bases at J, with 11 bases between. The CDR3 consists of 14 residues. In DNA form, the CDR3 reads TGTGCCAGCTCACCGGGGGAGGTTCCCTACGAGCAGTACTTC. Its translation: CASSPGEVPYEQYF. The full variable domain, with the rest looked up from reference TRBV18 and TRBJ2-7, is NAGVMQNPRHLVRRRGQEARLRCSPMKGHSHVYWYRQLPEEGLKFMVYLQKENIIDESGMPKERFSAEFPKEGPSILRIQQVVRGDSAAYFCASSPGEVPYEQYFGPGTRLTVT.

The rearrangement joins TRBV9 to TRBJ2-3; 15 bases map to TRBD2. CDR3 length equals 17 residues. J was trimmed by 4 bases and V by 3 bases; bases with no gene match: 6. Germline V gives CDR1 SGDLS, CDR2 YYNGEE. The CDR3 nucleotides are TGTGCCAGCAGCGGGACTAGCGGGGGGGCCGGCGCAGATACGCAGTATTTT. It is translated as CASSGTSGGAGADTQYF.

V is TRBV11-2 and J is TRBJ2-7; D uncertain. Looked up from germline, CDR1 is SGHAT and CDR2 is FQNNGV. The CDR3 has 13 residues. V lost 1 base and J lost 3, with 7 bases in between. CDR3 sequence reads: CASSLGLLYEQYF. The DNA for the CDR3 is TGTGCCAGCAGCTTAGGGCTCCTCTACGAGCAGTACTTC.